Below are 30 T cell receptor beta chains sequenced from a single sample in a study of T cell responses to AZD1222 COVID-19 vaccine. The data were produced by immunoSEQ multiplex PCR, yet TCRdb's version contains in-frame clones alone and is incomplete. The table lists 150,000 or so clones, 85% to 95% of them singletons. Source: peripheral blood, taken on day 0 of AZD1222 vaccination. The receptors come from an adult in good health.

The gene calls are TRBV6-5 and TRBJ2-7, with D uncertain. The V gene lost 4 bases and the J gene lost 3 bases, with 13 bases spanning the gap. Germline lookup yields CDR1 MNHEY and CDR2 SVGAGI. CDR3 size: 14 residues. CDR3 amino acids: CASSSPRDGYEQYF. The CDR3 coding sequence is TGTGCCAGCAGTTCACCCCGAGACGGCTACGAGCAGTACTTC.

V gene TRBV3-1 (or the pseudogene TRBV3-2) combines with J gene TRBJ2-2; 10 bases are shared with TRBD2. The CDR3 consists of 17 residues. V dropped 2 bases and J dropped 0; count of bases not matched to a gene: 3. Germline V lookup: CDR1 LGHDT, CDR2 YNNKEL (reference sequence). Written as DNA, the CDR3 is TGTGCCAGCAGCCAACAGGGACTAGCGACGAACACCGGGGAGCTGTTTTTT. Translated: CASSQQGLATNTGELFF.

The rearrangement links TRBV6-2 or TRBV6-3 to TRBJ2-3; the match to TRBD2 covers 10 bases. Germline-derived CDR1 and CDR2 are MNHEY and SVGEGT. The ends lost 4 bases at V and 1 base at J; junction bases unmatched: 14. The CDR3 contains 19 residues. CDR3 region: CASSSFPAAGLAGTDTQYF. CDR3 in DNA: TGTGCCAGCAGTTCCTTTCCCGCTGCAGGACTAGCGGGCACAGATACGCAGTATTTT.

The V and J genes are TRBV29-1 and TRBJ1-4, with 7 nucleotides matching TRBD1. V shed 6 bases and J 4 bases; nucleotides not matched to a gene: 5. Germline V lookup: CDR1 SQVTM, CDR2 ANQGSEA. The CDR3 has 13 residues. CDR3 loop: CSVRQGVNEKLFF. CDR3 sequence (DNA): TGCAGCGTCCGACAGGGAGTTAATGAAAAACTGTTTTTT.

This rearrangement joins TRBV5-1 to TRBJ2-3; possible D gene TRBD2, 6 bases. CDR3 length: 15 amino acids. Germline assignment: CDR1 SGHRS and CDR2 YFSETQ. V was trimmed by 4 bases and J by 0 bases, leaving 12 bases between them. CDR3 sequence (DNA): TGCGCCAGCAGCGAGGACTACACTAGCACAGATACGCAGTATTTT. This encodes CASSEDYTSTDTQYF.

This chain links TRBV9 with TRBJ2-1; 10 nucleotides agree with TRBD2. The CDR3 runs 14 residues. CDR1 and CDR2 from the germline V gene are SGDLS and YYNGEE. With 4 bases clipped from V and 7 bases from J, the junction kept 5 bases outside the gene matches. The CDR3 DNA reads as TGTGCCAGCAGCCTTACTAGCGGGGAGAATGAGCAGTTCTTC. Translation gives CASSLTSGENEQFF. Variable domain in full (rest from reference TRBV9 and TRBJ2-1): DSGVTQTPKHLITATGQRVTLRCSPRSGDLSVYWYQQSLDQGLQFLIQYYNGEERAKGNILERFSAQQFPDLHSELNLSSLELGDSALYFCASSLTSGENEQFFGPGTRLTVL.

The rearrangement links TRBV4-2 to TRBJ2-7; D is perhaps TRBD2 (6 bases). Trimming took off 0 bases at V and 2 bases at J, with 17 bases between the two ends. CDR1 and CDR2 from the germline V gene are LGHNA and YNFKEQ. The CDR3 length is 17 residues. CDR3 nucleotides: TGTGCCAGCAGCCAAGATAGCCCGTTACGGGAGCCCTACGAGCAGTACTTC. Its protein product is CASSQDSPLREPYEQYF.

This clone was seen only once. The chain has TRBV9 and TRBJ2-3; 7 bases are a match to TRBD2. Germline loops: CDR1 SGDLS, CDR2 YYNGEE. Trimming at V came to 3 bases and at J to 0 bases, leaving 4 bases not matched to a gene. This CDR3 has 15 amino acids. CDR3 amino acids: CASSAAAGSTDTQYF. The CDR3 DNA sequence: TGTGCCAGCAGCGCCGCAGCGGGGAGCACAGATACGCAGTATTTT. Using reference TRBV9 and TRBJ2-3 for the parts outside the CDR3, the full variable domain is DSGVTQTPKHLITATGQRVTLRCSPRSGDLSVYWYQQSLDQGLQFLIQYYNGEERAKGNILERFSAQQFPDLHSELNLSSLELGDSALYFCASSAAAGSTDTQYFGPGTRLTVL.

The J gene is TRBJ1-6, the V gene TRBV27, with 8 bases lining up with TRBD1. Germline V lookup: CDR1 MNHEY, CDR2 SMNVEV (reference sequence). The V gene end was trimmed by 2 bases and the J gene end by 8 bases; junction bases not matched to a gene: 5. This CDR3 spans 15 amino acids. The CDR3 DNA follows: TGTGCCAGCAGTTTAACCCAGGGGGCACATTCACCCCTCCACTTT. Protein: CASSLTQGAHSPLHF.

In nucleotides, the CDR3 is TGCGCCAGCAAAGCGGGAGAGCAGTTCTTC. It specifies CASKAGEQFF. The J gene is TRBJ2-1, the V gene TRBV10-1; TRBD2 agrees at 7 bases. Germline V gene sequence: CDR1 WNHNN, CDR2 SYGVQD (reference sequence). The V gene end was trimmed by 7 bases and the J gene end by 10 bases; junction bases not matched to a gene: 1. This CDR3 contains 10 residues.

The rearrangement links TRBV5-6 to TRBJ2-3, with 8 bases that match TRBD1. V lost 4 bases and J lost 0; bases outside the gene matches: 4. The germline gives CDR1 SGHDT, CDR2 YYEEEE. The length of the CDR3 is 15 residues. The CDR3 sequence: CASSRDRGSTDTQYF. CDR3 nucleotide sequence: TGTGCCAGCAGCCGCGACAGGGGCAGCACAGATACGCAGTATTTT.

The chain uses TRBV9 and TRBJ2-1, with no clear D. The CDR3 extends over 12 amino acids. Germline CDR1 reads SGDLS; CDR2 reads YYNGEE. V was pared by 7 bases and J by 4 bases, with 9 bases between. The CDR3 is CASGPQYNEQFF. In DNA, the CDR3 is TGTGCCAGCGGACCCCAGTACAATGAGCAGTTCTTC.

DNA of the CDR3: TGTGCCTGGAGTTCTACAGGGGGCGGCGGAACAGATACGCAGTATTTT. Translation gives CAWSSTGGGGTDTQYF. This sequence joins TRBV30 and TRBJ2-3; 9 nucleotides match TRBD1. J gave up 3 bases and V 2 bases, and 9 bases lay outside the gene matches. This CDR3 region has 16 residues. Germline V gives CDR1 GTSNPN, CDR2 SVGIG (reference sequence).

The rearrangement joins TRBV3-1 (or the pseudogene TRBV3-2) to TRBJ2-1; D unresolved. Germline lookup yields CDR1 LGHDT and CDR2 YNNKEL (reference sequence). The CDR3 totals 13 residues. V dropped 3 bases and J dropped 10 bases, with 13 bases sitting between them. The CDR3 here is CASSHPPILEQFF. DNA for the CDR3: TGTGCCAGCAGCCATCCGCCCATTTTAGAGCAGTTCTTC.

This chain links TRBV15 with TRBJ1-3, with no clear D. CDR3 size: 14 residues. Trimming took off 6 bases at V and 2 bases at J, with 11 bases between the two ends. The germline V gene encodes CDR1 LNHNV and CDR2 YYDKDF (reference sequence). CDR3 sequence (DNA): TGTGCCACCAGTGAAGGAGGGACTGGAAACACCATATATTTT. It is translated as CATSEGGTGNTIYF.

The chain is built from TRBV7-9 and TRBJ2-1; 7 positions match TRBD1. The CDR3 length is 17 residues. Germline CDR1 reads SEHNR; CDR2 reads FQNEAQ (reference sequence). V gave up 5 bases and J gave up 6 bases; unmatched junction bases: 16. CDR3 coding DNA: TGTGCCAGCAGCCCACCGGTCGGGGACAGTGGGTTCAATGAGCAGTTCTTC. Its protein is CASSPPVGDSGFNEQFF.

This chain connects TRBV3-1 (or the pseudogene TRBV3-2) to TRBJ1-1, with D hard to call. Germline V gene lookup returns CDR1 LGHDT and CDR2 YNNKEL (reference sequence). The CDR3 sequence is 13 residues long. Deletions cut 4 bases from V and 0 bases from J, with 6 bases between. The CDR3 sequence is CASSRGVNTEAFF. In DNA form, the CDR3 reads TGTGCCAGCAGCCGTGGGGTGAACACTGAAGCTTTCTTT.

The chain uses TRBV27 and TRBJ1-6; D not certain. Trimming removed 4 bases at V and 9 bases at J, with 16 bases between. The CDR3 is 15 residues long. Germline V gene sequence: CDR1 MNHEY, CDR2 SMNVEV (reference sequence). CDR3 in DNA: TGTGCCAGCAGTTCTCAAAAGTCCCCACTTTCACCCCTCCACTTT. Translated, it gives CASSSQKSPLSPLHF.

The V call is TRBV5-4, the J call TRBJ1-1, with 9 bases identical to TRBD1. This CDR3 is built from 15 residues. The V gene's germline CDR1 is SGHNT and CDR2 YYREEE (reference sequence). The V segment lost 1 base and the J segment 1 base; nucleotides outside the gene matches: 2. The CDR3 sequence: CASSLLGQGNTEAFF. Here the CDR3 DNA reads TGTGCCAGCAGCTTGTTGGGACAGGGGAACACTGAAGCTTTCTTT.

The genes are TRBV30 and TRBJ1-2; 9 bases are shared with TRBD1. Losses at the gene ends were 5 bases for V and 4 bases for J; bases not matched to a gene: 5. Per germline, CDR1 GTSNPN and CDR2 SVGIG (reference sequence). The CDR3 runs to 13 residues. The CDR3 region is CAWWGTGRYGYTF. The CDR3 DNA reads TGTGCCTGGTGGGGGACAGGGCGCTATGGCTACACCTTC.

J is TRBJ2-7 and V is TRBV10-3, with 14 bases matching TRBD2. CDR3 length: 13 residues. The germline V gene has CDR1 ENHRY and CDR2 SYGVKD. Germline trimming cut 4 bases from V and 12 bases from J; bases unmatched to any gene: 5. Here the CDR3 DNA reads TGTGCCATCAGTGTTGGGACTAGCGGGAGCACGTACTTC. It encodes CAISVGTSGSTYF.

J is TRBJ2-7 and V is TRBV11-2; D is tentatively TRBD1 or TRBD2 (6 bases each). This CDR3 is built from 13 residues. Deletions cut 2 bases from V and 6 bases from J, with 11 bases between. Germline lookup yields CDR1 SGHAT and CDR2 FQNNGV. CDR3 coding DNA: TGTGCCAGCAGCTTAATAGGGGGAGGCGAGCAGTACTTC. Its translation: CASSLIGGGEQYF.

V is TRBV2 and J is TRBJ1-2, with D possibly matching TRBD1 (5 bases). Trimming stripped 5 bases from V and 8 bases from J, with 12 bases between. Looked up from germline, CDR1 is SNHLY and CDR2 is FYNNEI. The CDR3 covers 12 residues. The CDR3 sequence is CASSSGTGGYTF. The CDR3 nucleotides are TGTGCCAGCAGTTCAGGGACCGGGGGCTACACCTTC.

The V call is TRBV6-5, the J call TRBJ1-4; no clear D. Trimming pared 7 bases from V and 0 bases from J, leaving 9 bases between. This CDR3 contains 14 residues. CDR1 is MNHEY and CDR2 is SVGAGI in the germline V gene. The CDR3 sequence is CASTPLSTNEKLFF. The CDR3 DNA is TGTGCCAGCACCCCCCTGTCAACTAATGAAAAACTGTTTTTT.

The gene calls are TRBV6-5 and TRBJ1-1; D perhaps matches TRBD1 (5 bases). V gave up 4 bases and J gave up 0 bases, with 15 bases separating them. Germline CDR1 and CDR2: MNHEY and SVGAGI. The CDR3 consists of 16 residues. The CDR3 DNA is TGTGCCAGCAGTTCAACGGGGCGGGGCTTGAACACTGAAGCTTTCTTT. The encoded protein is CASSSTGRGLNTEAFF.

This CDR3 reads CSVLRGGAEETQYF. As DNA, the CDR3 is TGCAGCGTCCTCCGGGGGGGGGCGGAAGAGACCCAGTACTTC. The chain combines TRBV29-1 with TRBJ2-5; 8 positions agree with TRBD2. V shed 6 bases and J 3 bases; nucleotides not matched to a gene: 9. This CDR3 spans 14 amino acids. CDR1 is SQVTM, CDR2 ANQGSEA, per germline.

The CDR3 spells CAWSPLSGRGNEQFF. The CDR3 DNA reads TGTGCCTGGAGTCCTCTGAGCGGGAGAGGCAATGAGCAGTTCTTC. The V and J genes are TRBV30 and TRBJ2-1, with 8 bases fitting TRBD2. The germline V gene has CDR1 GTSNPN and CDR2 SVGIG (reference sequence). After removal of 2 bases from V and 6 bases from J, the junction contained 9 bases not matched to a gene. The CDR3 runs to 15 residues.

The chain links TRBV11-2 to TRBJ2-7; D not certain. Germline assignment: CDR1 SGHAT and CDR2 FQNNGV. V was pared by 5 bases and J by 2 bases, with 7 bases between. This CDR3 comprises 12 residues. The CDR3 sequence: CASSPPTYEQYF. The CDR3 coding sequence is TGTGCCAGCAGCCCCCCCACCTACGAGCAGTACTTC.

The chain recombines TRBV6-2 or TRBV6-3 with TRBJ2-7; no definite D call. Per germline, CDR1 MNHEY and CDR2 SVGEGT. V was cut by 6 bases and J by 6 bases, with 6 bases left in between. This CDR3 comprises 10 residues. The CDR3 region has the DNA TGTGCCAGCAGCGGTTTCGAGCAGTACTTC. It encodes CASSGFEQYF.

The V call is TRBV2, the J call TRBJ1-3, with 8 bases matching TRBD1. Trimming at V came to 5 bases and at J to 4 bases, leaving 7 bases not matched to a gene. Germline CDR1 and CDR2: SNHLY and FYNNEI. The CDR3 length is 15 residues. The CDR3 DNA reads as TGTGCCAGCAGTCTAGACAGGGGTGCCGGAAACACCATATATTTT. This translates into CASSLDRGAGNTIYF.